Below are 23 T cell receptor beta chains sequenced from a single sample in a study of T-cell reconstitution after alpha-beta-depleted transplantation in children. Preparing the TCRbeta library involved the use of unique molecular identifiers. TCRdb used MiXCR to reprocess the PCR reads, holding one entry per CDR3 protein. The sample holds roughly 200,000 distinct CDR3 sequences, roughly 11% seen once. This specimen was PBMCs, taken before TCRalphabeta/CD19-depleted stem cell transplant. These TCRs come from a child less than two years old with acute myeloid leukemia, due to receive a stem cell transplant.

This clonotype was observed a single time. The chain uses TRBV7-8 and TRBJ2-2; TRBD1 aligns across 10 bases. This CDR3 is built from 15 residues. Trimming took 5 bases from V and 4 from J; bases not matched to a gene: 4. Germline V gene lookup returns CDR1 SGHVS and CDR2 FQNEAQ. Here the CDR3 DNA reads TGTGCCAGCAGCCGACAGGGGGCCAGCACCGGGGAGCTGTTTTTT. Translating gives CASSRQGASTGELFF.

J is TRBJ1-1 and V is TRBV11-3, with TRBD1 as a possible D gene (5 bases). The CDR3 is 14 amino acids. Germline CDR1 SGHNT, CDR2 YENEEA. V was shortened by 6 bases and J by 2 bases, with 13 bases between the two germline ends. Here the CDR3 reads CASSFTRGNTEAFF. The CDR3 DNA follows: TGTGCCAGCAGTTTCACAAGGGGCAACACTGAAGCTTTCTTT.

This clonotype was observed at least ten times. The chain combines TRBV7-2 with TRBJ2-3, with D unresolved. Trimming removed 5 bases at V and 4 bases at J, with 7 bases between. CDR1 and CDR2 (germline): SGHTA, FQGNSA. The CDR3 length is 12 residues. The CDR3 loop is CASSPYSDTQYF. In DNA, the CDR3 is TGTGCCAGCAGCCCCTATTCAGATACGCAGTATTTT.

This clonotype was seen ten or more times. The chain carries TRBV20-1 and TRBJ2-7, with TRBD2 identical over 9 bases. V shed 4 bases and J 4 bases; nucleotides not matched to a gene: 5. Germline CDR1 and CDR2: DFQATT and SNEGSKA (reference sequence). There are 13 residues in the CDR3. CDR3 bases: TGCAGTGCTACGGGACTAGCCCGATACGAGCAGTACTTC. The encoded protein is CSATGLARYEQYF.

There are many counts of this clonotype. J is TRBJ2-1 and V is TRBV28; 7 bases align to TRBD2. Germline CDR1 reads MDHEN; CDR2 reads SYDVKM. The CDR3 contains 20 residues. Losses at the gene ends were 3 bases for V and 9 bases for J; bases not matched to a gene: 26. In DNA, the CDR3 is TGTGCCAGCAGTTTTCTCGCGGGAGATGGATTTCGGCCGTGGTCGACTGAGCAGTTCTTC. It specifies CASSFLAGDGFRPWSTEQFF.

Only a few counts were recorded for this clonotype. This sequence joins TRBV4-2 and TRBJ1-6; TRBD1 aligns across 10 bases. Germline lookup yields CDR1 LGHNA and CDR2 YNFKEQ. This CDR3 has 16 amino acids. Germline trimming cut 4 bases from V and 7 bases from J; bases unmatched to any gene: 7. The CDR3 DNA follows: TGTGCCAGCAGCCCAATTCCGGGACAGGGGAATTCACCCCTCCACTTT. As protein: CASSPIPGQGNSPLHF.

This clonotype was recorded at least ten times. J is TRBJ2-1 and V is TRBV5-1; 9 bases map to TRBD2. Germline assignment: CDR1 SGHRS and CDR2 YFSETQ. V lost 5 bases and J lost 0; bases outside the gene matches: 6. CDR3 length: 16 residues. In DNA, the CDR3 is TGCGCCAGCAGGGGCAGCGGGGGGAGCTCCTACAATGAGCAGTTCTTC. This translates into CASRGSGGSSYNEQFF.

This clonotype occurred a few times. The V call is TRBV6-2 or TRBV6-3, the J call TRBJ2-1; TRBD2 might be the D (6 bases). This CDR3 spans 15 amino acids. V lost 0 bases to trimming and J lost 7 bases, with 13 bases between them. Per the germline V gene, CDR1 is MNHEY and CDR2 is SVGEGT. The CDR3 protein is CASSYSGIAANEQFF. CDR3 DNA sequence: TGTGCCAGCAGTTACTCGGGGATAGCGGCGAATGAGCAGTTCTTC.

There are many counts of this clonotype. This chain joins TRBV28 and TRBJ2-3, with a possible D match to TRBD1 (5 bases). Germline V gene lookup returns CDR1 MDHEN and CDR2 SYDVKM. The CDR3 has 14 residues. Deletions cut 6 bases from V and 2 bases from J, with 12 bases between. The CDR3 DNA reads TGTGCCAGCAGGCCCGACAGAAACACAGATACGCAGTATTTT. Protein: CASRPDRNTDTQYF.

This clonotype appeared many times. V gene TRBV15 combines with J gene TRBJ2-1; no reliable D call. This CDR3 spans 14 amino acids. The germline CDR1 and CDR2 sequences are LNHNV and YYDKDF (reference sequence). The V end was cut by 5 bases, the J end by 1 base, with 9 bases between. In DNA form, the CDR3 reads TGTGCCACCAGCCCAGGAGCGTCCTACAATGAGCAGTTCTTC. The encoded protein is CATSPGASYNEQFF.

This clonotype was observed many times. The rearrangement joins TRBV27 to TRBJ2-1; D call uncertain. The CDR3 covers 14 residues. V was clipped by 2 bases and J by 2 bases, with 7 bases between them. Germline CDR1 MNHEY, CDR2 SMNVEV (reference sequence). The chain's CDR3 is CASSLEGPYNEQFF. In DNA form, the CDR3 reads TGTGCCAGCAGTTTAGAAGGACCCTACAATGAGCAGTTCTTC.

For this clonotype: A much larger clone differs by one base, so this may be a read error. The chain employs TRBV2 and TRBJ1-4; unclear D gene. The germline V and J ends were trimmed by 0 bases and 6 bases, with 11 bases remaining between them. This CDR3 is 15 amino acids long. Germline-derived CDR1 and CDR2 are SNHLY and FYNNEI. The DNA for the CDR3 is TGTGCCAGCAGTGAAGCCTGGGGAACCTATGAAAAACTGTTTTTT. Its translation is CASSEAWGTYEKLFF. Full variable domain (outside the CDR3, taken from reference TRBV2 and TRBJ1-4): EPEVTQTPSHQVTQMGQEVILRCVPISNHLYFYWYRQILGQKVEFLVSFYNNEISEKSEIFDDQFSVERPDGSNFTLKIRSTKLEDSAMYFCASSEAWGTYEKLFFGSGTQLSVL.

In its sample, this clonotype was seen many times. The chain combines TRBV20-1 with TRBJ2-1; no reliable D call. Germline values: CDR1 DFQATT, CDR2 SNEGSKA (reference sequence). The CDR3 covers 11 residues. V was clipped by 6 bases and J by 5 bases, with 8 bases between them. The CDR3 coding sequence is TGCAGTGCCACCAGAAACAATGAGCAGTTCTTC. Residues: CSATRNNEQFF.

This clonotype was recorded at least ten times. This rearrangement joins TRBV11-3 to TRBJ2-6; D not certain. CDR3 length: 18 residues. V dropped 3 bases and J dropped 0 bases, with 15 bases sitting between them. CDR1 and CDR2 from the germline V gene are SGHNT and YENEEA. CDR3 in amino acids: CASSFDPGSRSGANVLTF. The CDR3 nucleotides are TGTGCCAGCAGCTTTGACCCCGGGTCGCGCTCTGGGGCCAACGTCCTGACTTTC.

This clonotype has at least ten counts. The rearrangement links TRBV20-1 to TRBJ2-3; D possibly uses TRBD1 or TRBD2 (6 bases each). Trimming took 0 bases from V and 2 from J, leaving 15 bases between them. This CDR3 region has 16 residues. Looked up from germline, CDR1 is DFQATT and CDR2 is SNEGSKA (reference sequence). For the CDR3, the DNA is TGCAGTGCTAGAGATCCGTGGGGGGCGCCCACAGATACGCAGTATTTT. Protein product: CSARDPWGAPTDTQYF.

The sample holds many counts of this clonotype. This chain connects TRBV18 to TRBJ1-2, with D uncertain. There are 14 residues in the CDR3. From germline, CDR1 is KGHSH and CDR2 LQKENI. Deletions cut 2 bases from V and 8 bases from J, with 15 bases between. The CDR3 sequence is CASSPVAAAEGYTF. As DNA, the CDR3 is TGTGCCAGCTCACCAGTTGCGGCAGCCGAGGGCTACACCTTC.

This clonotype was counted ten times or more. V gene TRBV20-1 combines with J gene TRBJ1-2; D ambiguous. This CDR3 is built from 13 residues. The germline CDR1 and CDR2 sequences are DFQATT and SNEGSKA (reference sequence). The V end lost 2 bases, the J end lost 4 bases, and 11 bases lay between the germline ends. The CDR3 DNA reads TGCAGTGCTAGAACAACCGAAGTCTATGGCTACACCTTC. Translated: CSARTTEVYGYTF.

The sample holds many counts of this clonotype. CDR3 region: CASSLGDRLNTEAFF. The CDR3 nucleotides are TGTGCCAGCAGCTTAGGTGACAGGTTGAACACTGAAGCTTTCTTT. The J gene is TRBJ1-1, the V gene TRBV7-2; D may be TRBD1 (6 bases). V lost 1 base to trimming and J lost 0 bases, with 9 bases between them. The CDR3 contains 15 residues. Germline CDR1 reads SGHTA; CDR2 reads FQGNSA.

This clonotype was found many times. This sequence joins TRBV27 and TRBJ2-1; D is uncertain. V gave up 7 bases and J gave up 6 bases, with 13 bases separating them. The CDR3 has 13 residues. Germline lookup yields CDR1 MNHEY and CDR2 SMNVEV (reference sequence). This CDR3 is CASTLPGPNEQFF. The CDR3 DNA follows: TGTGCCAGCACCCTTCCGGGTCCCAATGAGCAGTTCTTC.

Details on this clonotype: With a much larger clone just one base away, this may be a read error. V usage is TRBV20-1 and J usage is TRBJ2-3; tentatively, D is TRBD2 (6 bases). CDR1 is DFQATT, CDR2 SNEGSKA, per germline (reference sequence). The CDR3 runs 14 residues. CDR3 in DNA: TGCAGTGCTCATCTCGGGAGCCGCACAGATACGCTGTATTTT. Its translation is CSAHLGSRTDTLYF.

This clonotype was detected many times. The CDR3 DNA is TGTGCCAGCGTCTCAACAGGACAGAAAAATGAGCAGTTCTTC. This sequence encodes CASVSTGQKNEQFF. J is TRBJ2-1 and V is TRBV5-5, with TRBD1 as a possible D gene (6 bases). This CDR3 region has 14 residues. Trimming pared 7 bases from V and 7 bases from J, leaving 18 bases between. The V gene's germline CDR1 is SGHKS and CDR2 YYEKEE (reference sequence).

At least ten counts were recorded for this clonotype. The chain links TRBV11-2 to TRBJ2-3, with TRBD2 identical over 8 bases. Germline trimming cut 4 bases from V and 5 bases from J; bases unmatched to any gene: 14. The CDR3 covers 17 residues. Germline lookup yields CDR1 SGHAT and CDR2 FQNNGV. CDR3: CASSSLTSGEGKDTQYF. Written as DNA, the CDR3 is TGTGCCAGCAGCTCCCTAACTAGCGGAGAAGGAAAAGATACGCAGTATTTT.

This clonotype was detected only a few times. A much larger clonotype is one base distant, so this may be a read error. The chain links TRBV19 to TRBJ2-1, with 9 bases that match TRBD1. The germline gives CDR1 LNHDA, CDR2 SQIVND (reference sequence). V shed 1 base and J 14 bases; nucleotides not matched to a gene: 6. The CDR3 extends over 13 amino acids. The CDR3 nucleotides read TGTGCCAGTAGTATAGTGCCGAGACAGGGGGAGTTCTTC. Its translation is CASSIVPRQGEFF.